This T cell receptor (beta chain) stems from a study of cytomegalovirus exposure and HLA in healthy donors. General study points: Later on, an analysis tied over 15,000 TCR beta sequences to HLA alleles at 0.05 false discovery rate. In a later analysis, compared with equally common non-associated chains, HLA-associated beta chains were more expanded.

Note on this clone: The antigen is unknown.

Vbeta (60) and Jbeta (13) primers were used in the PCR. Assay: immunoSEQ multiplex PCR; the TCRdb copy retains only in-frame clones and omits some. The sample holds 150,000 to 200,000 clones. This receptor was identified in a woman aged 55-70 years in good health and CMV-seronegative. The sample was PBMCs.

The CDR3, as DNA: TGTGCCAGCAGTCCGGGACAAGAGACAGATACGCAGTATTTT. This codes for CASSPGQETDTQYF. This chain links TRBV6-4 with TRBJ2-3, with D tentatively TRBD1 (6 bases). The CDR3 covers 14 residues. V was pared by 5 bases and J by 3 bases, with 12 bases between. Per the germline V gene, CDR1 is MRHNA and CDR2 is SNTAGT.